This T cell receptor (beta chain) stems from a study of cytomegalovirus exposure and HLA in healthy donors. Overall study context: HLA-typed donors were the source of tens of millions of unique TCRs held in an early data release.

Notes on this clone: Its antigen remains unidentified.

The germline V and J ends were trimmed by 5 bases and 4 bases, with 15 bases remaining between them. CDR1 MNHEY and CDR2 SMNVEV come from the germline V gene (reference sequence). This CDR3 contains 15 residues. PCR involved 60 Vbeta and 13 Jbeta primers. Some clones are missing from TCRdb's copy, which holds only in-frame ones; the method was immunoSEQ multiplex PCR. The sample shows some 150,000 clones, 60% to 80% of them seen only once. Study-level findings and limits: According to an earlier analysis, most TCR beta V segments yielded productive rearrangements about 87% or about 30% of the time. Analysis performed later found over 15,000 TCR beta sequences associated with HLA alleles at 0.05 false discovery rate.

Sequences were obtained from PBMCs. The chain has TRBV27 and TRBJ1-3; no clear D gene. This clonotype was sampled from a female donor in good health and CMV-seronegative. The CDR3 region has the DNA TGTGCCAGCAGTAGTGCCGGGTTCGGGGGAAACACCATATATTTT. It specifies CASSSAGFGGNTIYF.